The T cell receptor (beta chain) described here comes from a study of cytomegalovirus exposure and HLA in healthy donors. After removal of 4 bases from V and 2 bases from J, the junction contained 2 bases not matched to a gene. The CDR3 has 14 amino acids. CDR1 LNHDA and CDR2 SQIVND come from the germline V gene (reference sequence). A multiplex PCR was run with 60 Vbeta primers and 13 Jbeta primers. The repertoire was sequenced with immunoSEQ multiplex PCR; TCRdb's copy has only in-frame clones and lacks some. The data show 87,000 or so clones, roughly 71% seen once. This clone was seen more than once but under ten times.

What was sequenced was PBMCs. The rearrangement links TRBV19 to TRBJ1-3; 7 bases fit TRBD1. This TCR came from a woman in her thirties or forties in good health and CMV-seronegative. The CDR3 region has the DNA TGTGCCAGTAGTAGGACAGGACCTGGAAACACCATATATTTT. Its protein product is CASSRTGPGNTIYF. Complete variable domain (other parts from reference TRBV19 and TRBJ1-3): DGGITQSPKYLFRKEGQNVTLSCEQNLNHDAMYWYRQDPGQGLRLIYYSQIVNDFQKGDIAEGYSVSREKKESFPLTVTSAQKNPTAFYLCASSRTGPGNTIYFGEGSWLTVV.